These T cell receptor beta chains were read from a single sample in a study of blood T cells in healthy people across ages. Each CDR3 protein gets one entry after TCRdb re-called the 5' RACE reads with MiXCR. Of approximately 800,000 distinct CDR3 sequences listed, about 55% are singletons. Sample: blood. The receptors were gathered from an elderly man in good health. CDR3s include the opening cysteine and the closing phenylalanine or tryptophan. The order of the fields is V gene, clone size, D gene, J gene, CDR3 protein, CDR3 DNA. A D gene is named only where the DNA matches it firmly. The listing skips clone size in some rows; elsewhere it reads once, few, many or a size class.

V: TRBV28; size: few; D: NA; J: TRBJ2-3; CDR3: CASSLAIGGQAADTQYF; DNA: TGTGCCAGCAGTTTAGCGATTGGGGGTCAGGCGGCAGATACGCAGTATTTT
V: TRBV29-1; size: NA; D: NA; J: TRBJ2-5; CDR3: CSSLQTQETQYF; DNA: TGCAGCTCGCTACAGACTCAAGAGACCCAGTACTTC
V: TRBV27; size: NA; D: NA; J: TRBJ2-7; CDR3: CASSFGLARTYEQYF; DNA: TGTGCCAGCAGTTTCGGCCTAGCCCGAACCTACGAGCAGTACTTC
V: TRBV6-5; size: NA; D: TRBD2; J: TRBJ2-2; CDR3: CASSYSTSGSVAGELFF; DNA: TGTGCCAGCAGTTACTCGACTAGCGGGAGTGTCGCCGGGGAGCTGTTTTTT
V: TRBV5-1; size: once; D: NA; J: TRBJ1-2; CDR3: CASSTGLLDYGYTF; DNA: TGCGCCAGCAGTACGGGATTACTCGACTATGGCTACACCTTC
V: TRBV2; size: once; D: TRBD2; J: TRBJ2-1; CDR3: CASRFSGAPYNEQYF; DNA: TGTGCCAGCAGGTTTAGCGGGGCGCCCTACAATGAGCAGTACTTT
V: TRBV27; size: few; D: NA; J: TRBJ1-1; CDR3: CASSSIRETEAFF; DNA: TGTGCCAGCAGTTCCATCCGGGAAACTGAAGCTTTCTTT
V: TRBV5-1; size: NA; D: TRBD1; J: TRBJ2-1; CDR3: CASSSAGGNEQFF; DNA: TGCGCCAGCAGCTCGGCAGGGGGCAATGAGCAGTTCTTC
V: TRBV6-2/TRBV6-3; size: many; D: NA; J: TRBJ2-5; CDR3: CASSYVGETQYF; DNA: TGTGCCAGCAGTTACGTCGGGGAGACCCAGTACTTC
V: TRBV6-1; size: NA; D: TRBD2; J: TRBJ2-3; CDR3: CASSEPSPGGGHRYAYF; DNA: TGTGCCAGCAGCGAACCCTCGCCGGGAGGTGGGCACAGATACGCGTATTTT
V: TRBV12-3/TRBV12-4; size: NA; D: NA; J: TRBJ2-7; CDR3: CASTTGQILRSPEQYF; DNA: TGTGCCAGCACCACTGGACAGATCCTAAGGTCCCCCGAGCAGTACTTC
V: TRBV6-6; size: few; D: NA; J: TRBJ2-3; CDR3: CASSPPGAARYAYF; DNA: TGTGCCAGCAGTCCCCCGGGGGCCGCCAGATACGCGTATTTT
V: TRBV5-5; size: NA; D: NA; J: TRBJ2-7; CDR3: CASSPGTPRALYEQYF; DNA: TGTGCCAGCAGCCCGGGGACACCCAGGGCCCTCTACGAGCAGTACTTC
V: TRBV9; size: NA; D: NA; J: TRBJ2-7; CDR3: CASGVGGRNYEQYF; DNA: TGTGCCAGCGGCGTAGGCGGCAGGAACTACGAGCAGTACTTC
V: TRBV7-2; size: NA; D: NA; J: TRBJ2-3; CDR3: CASSLVVSGGYAYF; DNA: TGTGCCAGCAGCTTAGTGGTTTCGGGCGGATACGCGTATTTT
V: TRBV11-1; size: NA; D: NA; J: TRBJ2-1; CDR3: CASSIVRSPYNEQFF; DNA: TGTGCCAGCAGCATAGTCAGGTCCCCCTACAATGAGCAGTTCTTC
V: TRBV12-3/TRBV12-4; size: few; D: NA; J: TRBJ2-5; CDR3: CASSLSGQETQYF; DNA: TGTGCCAGCAGTTTATCTGGACAAGAGACCCAGTACTTC
V: TRBV5-1; size: NA; D: NA; J: TRBJ1-6; CDR3: CASSLGATGNSPHHF; DNA: TGCGCCAGCAGCTTGGGGGCGACTGGCAATTCACCCCACCACTTT
V: TRBV5-5; size: NA; D: NA; J: TRBJ2-1; CDR3: CASSLYDYNEQFF; DNA: TGTGCCAGCAGCTTGTACGACTACAATGAGCAGTTCTTC
V: TRBV20-1; size: NA; D: NA; J: TRBJ1-1; CDR3: CSARDAGGTKETEAFF; DNA: TGCAGTGCTAGAGATGCTGGCGGTACCAAAGAGACTGAAGCTTTCTTT
V: TRBV24-1; size: NA; D: NA; J: TRBJ2-3; CDR3: CATSDPRTGTDTQYF; DNA: TGTGCCACCAGTGATCCGCGGACAGGCACAGATACGCAGTATTTT
V: TRBV20-1; size: few; D: NA; J: TRBJ2-4; CDR3: CSARVRSDIQYF; DNA: TGCAGTGCTAGGGTGAGATCGGACATTCAGTACTTC
V: TRBV20-1; size: few; D: NA; J: TRBJ2-3; CDR3: CSARGLGTQYF; DNA: TGCAGTGCTAGGGGACTTGGTACGCAGTATTTT
V: TRBV15; size: once; D: TRBD2; J: TRBJ2-1; CDR3: CATSRWMGPREINEQFF; DNA: TGTGCCACCAGCAGATGGATGGGCCCGCGGGAGATTAATGAGCAGTTCTTC
V: TRBV12-3/TRBV12-4; size: NA; D: NA; J: TRBJ2-7; CDR3: CASSLVGGDEQYF; DNA: TGTGCCAGCAGTTTAGTTGGGGGCGATGAGCAGTACTTC
V: TRBV28; size: NA; D: NA; J: TRBJ1-1; CDR3: CSSTTGHRTEAFF; DNA: TGTTCCAGCACCACGGGACATCGCACTGAAGCTTTCTTT
V: TRBV6-4; size: few; D: NA; J: TRBJ1-2; CDR3: CARKTVHGYTF; DNA: TGTGCCAGGAAGACAGTCCATGGCTACACCTTC
V: TRBV6-1; size: few; D: NA; J: TRBJ1-2; CDR3: CASSEENGYYGYTF; DNA: TGTGCCAGCAGTGAAGAGAATGGATACTATGGCTACACCTTC
V: TRBV5-1; size: NA; D: TRBD1; J: TRBJ2-5; CDR3: CASSVTGTGSNEQYF; DNA: TGCGCCAGCAGCGTTACCGGGACAGGGTCCAATGAGCAGTACTTC
V: TRBV2; size: NA; D: TRBD1; J: TRBJ2-7; CDR3: CASSRDSPGEQYF; DNA: TGTGCCAGCAGCCGGGACAGTCCCGGCGAGCAGTACTTC
V: TRBV24-1; size: NA; D: TRBD2; J: TRBJ2-1; CDR3: CATSDSRGREGTYNEQFF; DNA: TGTGCCACCAGTGATTCTCGTGGTCGGGAGGGCACCTACAATGAGCAGTTCTTC
V: TRBV10-3; size: NA; D: NA; J: TRBJ2-1; CDR3: CASSEGTDNEQFF; DNA: TGTGCCAGCAGTGAGGGTACGGACAATGAGCAGTTCTTC
V: TRBV11-3; size: few; D: TRBD1; J: TRBJ2-4; CDR3: CASSFSGQGKQYF; DNA: TGTGCCAGCAGCTTTTCGGGACAGGGGAAGCAGTACTTC
V: TRBV7-2; size: NA; D: TRBD2; J: TRBJ2-5; CDR3: CASSLGGRAAETQYF; DNA: TGTGCCAGCAGCTTAGGAGGGAGGGCCGCAGAGACCCAGTACTTC
V: TRBV24-1; size: NA; D: NA; J: TRBJ2-5; CDR3: CATGDFTETQYF; DNA: TGTGCCACAGGTGATTTCACCGAGACCCAGTACTTC
V: TRBV12-3/TRBV12-4; size: NA; D: NA; J: TRBJ1-2; CDR3: CASSIYGANGYTF; DNA: TGTGCCAGCAGTATCTACGGGGCGAATGGCTACACCTTC
V: TRBV29-1; size: NA; D: NA; J: TRBJ2-7; CDR3: CSVEIGVPKGQYF; DNA: TGCAGCGTTGAAATCGGGGTCCCTAAGGGGCAGTACTTC
V: TRBV7-9; size: NA; D: NA; J: TRBJ2-5; CDR3: CASSLGQAMRETQYF; DNA: TGTGCCAGCAGCTTAGGCCAGGCCATGCGAGAGACCCAGTACTTC
V: TRBV2; size: NA; D: TRBD1; J: TRBJ1-2; CDR3: CASNLDRGPGYTF; DNA: TGTGCCAGCAACCTAGACAGGGGGCCGGGCTACACCTTC
V: TRBV29-1; size: few; D: NA; J: TRBJ1-1; CDR3: CSVFSAEAFF; DNA: TGCAGCGTTTTCTCCGCTGAAGCTTTCTTT
V: TRBV12-3/TRBV12-4; size: few; D: NA; J: TRBJ2-4; CDR3: CASRGAAKNIQYF; DNA: TGTGCCAGCAGGGGGGCGGCCAAAAACATTCAGTACTTC